This T cell receptor beta chain was identified during a study of cytomegalovirus exposure and HLA in healthy donors. This clone was recorded only once. The PCR used 60 Vbeta and 13 Jbeta primers. The protocol was immunoSEQ multiplex PCR, while the TCRdb copy is restricted to in-frame clones and leaves out a portion. The profile shows about 170,000 clones, roughly 80% of them singletons. Specimen: PBMCs. The origin of this receptor is a female donor in good health and CMV-seronegative.

CDR3 sequence reads: CASSSQIEQYF. The CDR3 DNA reads as TGCGCCAGCAGCTCCCAGATCGAGCAGTACTTC. The V and J genes are TRBV5-1 and TRBJ2-7; D remains ambiguous. CDR1 is SGHRS, CDR2 YFSETQ, per germline. The CDR3 length is 11 residues. V was pared by 3 bases and J by 6 bases, with 7 bases between.